A single sample is the source of the 5 T cell receptor beta chains below, sequenced in a study of T cells in Graves' hyperthyroidism and ophthalmopathy. Researchers took RNA transcripts and amplified the TCR beta CDR3 regions from them. The TCR CDR3 first-round RT-PCR relied on the HTBI primer set. TCRdb analysed the multiplex PCR reads with MiXCR anew, one entry per CDR3 protein. This sample has about 360,000 distinct CDR3 sequences; around 13% occur once, and the top ten carry 9.2%. Sequences were obtained from blood. The receptors shown here come from a woman between 18 and 30 years old with Graves' hyperthyroidism.

This clonotype was counted ten times or more. This chain joins TRBV11-2 and TRBJ2-1; D might be TRBD2 (5 bases). Germline CDR1 and CDR2: SGHAT and FQNNGV. Trimming removed 3 bases at V and 10 bases at J, with 10 bases between. The CDR3 extends over 12 amino acids. CDR3 protein: CASSFASGEQFF. The CDR3 DNA reads as TGTGCCAGCAGCTTTGCCAGCGGCGAGCAGTTCTTC.

As for this clonotype: One end of the junction varies from germline; a read error may be responsible. V is TRBV18 and J is TRBJ1-1, with 8 positions matching TRBD1. The CDR3 contains 15 residues. The germline CDR1 and CDR2 sequences are KGHSH and LQKENI. DNA for the CDR3: TGTGTCAGCTCACCCCGGGGACAGGTGAACACTGAAGCTTTCTTT. Protein product: CVSSPRGQVNTEAFF. Complete variable domain (other parts from reference TRBV18 and TRBJ1-1): NAGVMQNPRHLVRRRGQEARLRCSPMKGHSHVYWYRQLPEEGLKFMVYLQKENIIDESGMPKERFSAEFPKEGPSILRIQQVVRGDSAAYFCVSSPRGQVNTEAFFGQGTRLTVV.

The chain recombines TRBV7-6 with TRBJ2-7; D tentatively fits TRBD1 or TRBD2 (5 bases each). This CDR3 spans 17 amino acids. Trimming removed 1 base from V and 2 bases from J, with 18 bases in between. CDR1 is SGHVS and CDR2 is FNYEAQ in the germline V gene. CDR3 region: CASSLEFSRGATYEQYF. In nucleotides, the CDR3 is TGTGCCAGCAGCTTAGAGTTCTCACGGGGCGCAACCTACGAGCAGTACTTC.

This clonotype was seen at least ten times. V usage is TRBV3-1 and J usage is TRBJ2-7; a possible D gene is TRBD1 (5 bases). CDR1 and CDR2 from the germline V gene are LGHDT and YNNKEL (reference sequence). Trimming took off 2 bases at V and 3 bases at J, with 14 bases between the two ends. This CDR3 contains 15 residues. The CDR3 loop is CASSQKTGLFYEQYF. Written as DNA, the CDR3 is TGTGCCAGCAGCCAAAAAACAGGATTGTTCTACGAGCAGTACTTC.

The sample holds many counts of this clonotype. The V gene is TRBV28, the J gene TRBJ1-2; maybe TRBD1 (5 bases). Germline values: CDR1 MDHEN, CDR2 SYDVKM. The CDR3 covers 13 residues. Trimming shortened V by 6 bases and J by 7 bases, and 15 bases separated the two germline ends. Written as DNA, the CDR3 is TGTGCCAGCAGCCTTGGGAGGGGACGTGGCTACACCTTC. It encodes CASSLGRGRGYTF.